One sample yielded the 22 T cell receptor beta chains listed below, sequenced in a study of shared clonotypes between healthy human individuals. Libraries were prepared by immunoSEQ multiplex PCR; TCRdb keeps only in-frame clonotypes and omits some of them. The sample carries approximately 460,000 clones, over 60% recorded once. Sample: PBMCs. Receptor source: a middle-aged woman in good health. Some clones in this sample may be carry-over from other donors' samples.

The chain joins TRBV7-2 to TRBJ2-5; D unresolved. Trimming left V 1 base short and J 0 bases short, with 6 bases between. CDR3 length: 14 residues. Germline V gene data show CDR1 as SGHTA and CDR2 as FQGNSA. The CDR3: CASSLDLDQETQYF. For the CDR3, the DNA is TGTGCCAGCAGCTTAGATTTAGACCAAGAGACCCAGTACTTC. The variable domain in full, completed from reference TRBV7-2 and TRBJ2-5, reads GAGVSQSPSNKVTEKGKDVELRCDPISGHTALYWYRQSLGQGLEFLIYFQGNSAPDKSGLPSDRFSAERTGGSVSTLTIQRTQQEDSAVYLCASSLDLDQETQYFGPGTRLLVL.

The table lists this clone with a count of one. The rearrangement links TRBV4-1 to TRBJ1-2; 7 bases map to TRBD1. From germline, CDR1 is MGHRA and CDR2 YSYEKL. The J segment lost 3 bases and the V segment lost 0 bases, leaving 7 bases of the junction unmatched. This CDR3 is 16 amino acids long. The CDR3 here is CASSQDPRTGDYGYTF. CDR3 nucleotides: TGCGCCAGCAGCCAAGATCCCCGGACAGGAGACTATGGCTACACCTTC.

This chain links TRBV5-1 with TRBJ2-2, with 9 positions matching TRBD1. Germline trimming cut 5 bases from V and 5 bases from J; bases unmatched to any gene: 7. Germline V lookup: CDR1 SGHRS, CDR2 YFSETQ. The CDR3 has 15 amino acids. CDR3 in DNA: TGCGCCAGCAGAGGGGGACAGGGTAGGACCGGGGAGCTGTTTTTT. Encoded protein: CASRGGQGRTGELFF.

The chain joins TRBV6-1 to TRBJ2-5; D is possibly TRBD1 (6 bases). The CDR3 spans 14 residues. In germline, CDR1 is MNHNS, CDR2 SASEGT. With 8 bases removed from V and 5 bases from J, the gap between germline ends came to 18 bases. DNA of the CDR3: TGTGCCAGCGCCCCTAGGGCTAGGGGGGAGACCCAGTACTTC. Protein product: CASAPRARGETQYF.

Concerning this clone itself: Other DNA sequences of this sample code for an identical CDR3. V and J are TRBV28 and TRBJ1-2; D is ambiguous. The V end lost 2 bases, the J end lost 4 bases, and 8 bases lay between the germline ends. Germline V lookup: CDR1 MDHEN, CDR2 SYDVKM. The CDR3 length is 13 residues. CDR3 sequence (DNA): TGTGCCAGCAGTTTACAAGGCAGCTATGGCTACACCTTC. Translating it yields CASSLQGSYGYTF.

This clone was seen only once. With only one base between it and a far larger clone, this is likely a read error. Within the sample, other DNA sequences also encode this same CDR3. The chain links TRBV4-1 to TRBJ1-5; D gene unclear. Germline CDR1 is MGHRA and CDR2 is YSYEKL. The length of the CDR3 is 18 residues. V shed 0 bases and J shed 5 bases, with 20 bases lying between them. CDR3 loop: CASSQEAVGEGEDQPQHF. The CDR3, as DNA: TGCGCCAGCAGCCAAGAAGCGGTCGGGGAAGGCGAGGATCAGCCCCAGCATTTT.

The rearrangement links TRBV7-3 to TRBJ1-2; D is possibly TRBD1 (5 bases). The CDR3 length is 13 residues. The V and J ends lost 5 bases and 8 bases respectively, with 15 bases between them. The germline CDR1 and CDR2 sequences are SGHTA and FQGTGA. CDR3 residues: CASSMGSGRGYTF. The CDR3 coding sequence is TGTGCCAGCAGCATGGGCTCAGGGAGGGGCTACACCTTC.

This clone occurred a few times. The rearrangement links TRBV5-1 to TRBJ1-1; TRBD1 aligns across 7 bases. Trimming took 1 base from V and 3 from J; bases not matched to a gene: 3. The germline gives CDR1 SGHRS, CDR2 YFSETQ. CDR3 length equals 14 residues. CDR3 sequence (DNA): TGCGCCAGCAGCTTGTGGCAGGGGGACACTGAAGCTTTCTTT. It translates to CASSLWQGDTEAFF.

The chain is built from TRBV9 and TRBJ2-5; a weak D match, TRBD1 (6 bases). The CDR3 loop spans 14 amino acids. Germline V CDR1 and CDR2: SGDLS, YYNGEE. The V end was cut by 0 bases, the J end by 2 bases, with 8 bases between. CDR3: CASSVEGGQETQYF. The CDR3 DNA reads TGTGCCAGCAGCGTAGAAGGGGGTCAAGAGACCCAGTACTTC.

This CDR3 reads CASGGGINQPQHF. The CDR3 DNA reads TGTGCCAGCGGAGGGGGAATAAATCAGCCCCAGCATTTT. The gene calls are TRBV6-1 and TRBJ1-5; D possibly corresponds to TRBD1 (6 bases). CDR3 length: 13 residues. V gave up 8 bases and J gave up 4 bases, with 12 bases separating them. CDR1 is MNHNS and CDR2 is SASEGT in the germline V gene.

This chain uses TRBV10-1 with TRBJ1-4, with a tentative D call TRBD1 (6 bases). Deletions cut 0 bases from V and 7 bases from J, with 12 bases between. Germline V gene lookup returns CDR1 WNHNN and CDR2 SYGVQD (reference sequence). This CDR3 has 15 residues. The CDR3 region has the DNA TGCGCCAGCAGTGAGTCGGTACAGGGAGGTGAAAAACTGTTTTTT. It encodes CASSESVQGGEKLFF.

This clone was picked up a small number of times. The CDR3 region has the DNA TGCGCCAGCAGCTTTCTGGGGGGCGATGGCTACACCTTC. This gives the protein CASSFLGGDGYTF. The chain has TRBV5-1 and TRBJ1-2; a weak D match, TRBD1 (6 bases). The CDR3 consists of 13 residues. Per the germline V gene, CDR1 is SGHRS and CDR2 is YFSETQ. V shed 2 bases and J shed 6 bases, with 11 bases lying between them.

This clone appeared a single time. V usage is TRBV30 and J usage is TRBJ1-4; 8 nucleotides match TRBD1. Trimming removed 1 base from V and 7 bases from J; junction bases left unmatched: 5. Germline CDR1 reads GTSNPN; CDR2 reads SVGIG (reference sequence). The CDR3 consists of 14 residues. The CDR3 loop is CAWSEGRGPEKLFF. CDR3 in DNA: TGTGCCTGGAGTGAGGGCAGGGGGCCTGAAAAACTGTTTTTT.

The genes are TRBV7-9 and TRBJ2-1; perhaps TRBD1 as D (5 bases). The germline CDR1 and CDR2 sequences are SEHNR and FQNEAQ (reference sequence). This CDR3 contains 13 residues. Trimming pared 5 bases from V and 8 bases from J, leaving 13 bases between. The CDR3 region has the DNA TGTGCCAGCAGCACAGACAGTTCCGATGAGCAGTTCTTC. It yields the protein CASSTDSSDEQFF.

A single count supports this clone. The chain recombines TRBV28 with TRBJ2-5; 7 bases are a match to TRBD1. V shed 8 bases, J shed 9 bases, and the junction held 6 bases outside the gene matches. The CDR3 extends over 11 amino acids. Looked up from germline, CDR1 is MDHEN and CDR2 is SYDVKM. CDR3 residues: CASGTEVSQYF. DNA for the CDR3: TGTGCCAGCGGGACAGAAGTGTCCCAGTACTTC.

This chain links TRBV18 with TRBJ2-1, with TRBD2 identical over 10 bases. This CDR3 contains 16 residues. Germline CDR1 reads KGHSH; CDR2 reads LQKENI. V lost 8 bases to trimming and J lost 0 bases; unmatched junction nucleotides: 7. As DNA, the CDR3 is TGTGCCAGCGGGTGGACTAGCGGTAGCTCCTACAATGAGCAGTTCTTC. Amino acid sequence: CASGWTSGSSYNEQFF.

The chain couples TRBV2 to TRBJ2-5; D perhaps matches TRBD2 (6 bases). CDR1 is SNHLY, CDR2 FYNNEI, per germline. This CDR3 is 14 amino acids long. V was cut by 6 bases and J by 0 bases, with 11 bases left in between. The chain's CDR3 is CASRGTANQETQYF. CDR3 sequence (DNA): TGTGCCAGCAGGGGGACTGCTAACCAAGAGACCCAGTACTTC.

The chain couples TRBV7-2 to TRBJ2-5; D tentatively reads TRBD1 or TRBD2 (5 bases each). The CDR3 is 14 residues long. Germline assignment: CDR1 SGHTA and CDR2 FQGNSA. V lost 0 bases, J lost 1 base, and 6 bases lay in between. CDR3 loop: CASSLAGAQETQYF. In nucleotides, the CDR3 is TGTGCCAGCAGCTTAGCCGGGGCCCAAGAGACCCAGTACTTC.

DNA of the CDR3: TGTGCCAGCTCGCGTGGGGGCCCCACGGTTATGGATACGCAGTATTTT. Protein: CASSRGGPTVMDTQYF. The chain uses TRBV18 and TRBJ2-3; D possibly corresponds to TRBD1 (6 bases). This CDR3 region has 16 residues. V lost 6 bases, J lost 6 bases, and 22 bases lay in between. CDR1 and CDR2 (germline): KGHSH, LQKENI.

With regard to this clone: The identical CDR3 is also encoded by other nucleotide sequences in the sample. The J gene is TRBJ2-3, the V gene TRBV15; D is perhaps TRBD1 (6 bases). In germline, CDR1 is LNHNV, CDR2 YYDKDF (reference sequence). The CDR3 extends over 13 amino acids. V shed 0 bases and J shed 8 bases, with 9 bases lying between them. The CDR3 reads CATSRDRGGTQYF. CDR3 DNA: TGTGCCACCAGCAGAGATAGAGGGGGTACGCAGTATTTT.

As to this clone: It differs at one base from a far larger clone, so likely a read error. The V and J genes are TRBV7-9 and TRBJ1-2; unclear D gene. CDR1 SEHNR and CDR2 FQNEAQ come from the germline V gene (reference sequence). The CDR3 runs to 14 residues. The CDR3 loop is CASSLAASNYGHTF. DNA of the CDR3: TGTGCCAGCAGCTTAGCAGCCTCTAACTATGGCCACACCTTC.

The sample holds a few counts of this clone. The CDR3 region has the DNA TGTGCCAGCAGCTTGGATCTCAGCGGCTACACCTTC. This gives the protein CASSLDLSGYTF. The chain couples TRBV5-6 to TRBJ1-2; no clear D. CDR1 and CDR2 (germline): SGHDT, YYEEEE. The CDR3 has 12 amino acids. The V and J ends lost 0 bases and 8 bases respectively, with 8 bases between them.